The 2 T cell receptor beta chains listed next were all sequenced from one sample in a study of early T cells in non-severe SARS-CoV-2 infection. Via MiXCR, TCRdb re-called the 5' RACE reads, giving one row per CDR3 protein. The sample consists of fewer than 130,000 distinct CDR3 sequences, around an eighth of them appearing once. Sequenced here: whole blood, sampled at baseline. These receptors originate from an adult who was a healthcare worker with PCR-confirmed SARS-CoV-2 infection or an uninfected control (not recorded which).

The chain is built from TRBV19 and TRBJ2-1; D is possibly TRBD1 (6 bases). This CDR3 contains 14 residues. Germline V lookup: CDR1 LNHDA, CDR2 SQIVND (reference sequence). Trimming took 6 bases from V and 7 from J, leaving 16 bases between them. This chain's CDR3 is CASSPTGRRNEQFF. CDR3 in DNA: TGTGCCAGTAGCCCGACAGGCCGTCGGAATGAGCAGTTCTTC.

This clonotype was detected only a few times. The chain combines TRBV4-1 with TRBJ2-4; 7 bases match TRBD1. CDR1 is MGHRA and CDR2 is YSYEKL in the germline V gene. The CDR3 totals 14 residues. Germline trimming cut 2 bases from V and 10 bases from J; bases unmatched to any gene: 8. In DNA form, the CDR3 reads TGCGCCAGCAGCCAATTGGCAGGGGGTATGATTCAGTACTTC. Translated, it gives CASSQLAGGMIQYF.